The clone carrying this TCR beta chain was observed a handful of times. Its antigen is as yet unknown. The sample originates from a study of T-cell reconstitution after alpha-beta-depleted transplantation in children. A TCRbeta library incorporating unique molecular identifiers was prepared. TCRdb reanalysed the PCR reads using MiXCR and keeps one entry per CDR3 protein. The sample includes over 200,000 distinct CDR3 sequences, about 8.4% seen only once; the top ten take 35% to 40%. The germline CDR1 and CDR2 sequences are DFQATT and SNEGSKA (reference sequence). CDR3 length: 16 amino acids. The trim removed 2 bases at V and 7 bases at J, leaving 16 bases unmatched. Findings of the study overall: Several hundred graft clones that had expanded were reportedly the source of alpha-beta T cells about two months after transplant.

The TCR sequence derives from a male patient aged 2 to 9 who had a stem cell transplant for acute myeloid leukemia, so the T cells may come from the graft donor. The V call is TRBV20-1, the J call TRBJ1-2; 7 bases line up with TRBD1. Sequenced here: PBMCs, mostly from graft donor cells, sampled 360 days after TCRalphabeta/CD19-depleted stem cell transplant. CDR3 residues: CSARFPPTGKISGYTF. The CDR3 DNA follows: TGCAGTGCTAGATTCCCCCCGACAGGGAAGATTTCTGGCTACACCTTC.